This TCR beta chain was sequenced during a study of OX40 agonist ivuxolimab in advanced cancers. Turning to the study itself: Melanoma, hepatocellular carcinoma, head and neck or renal cell cancer occurred in dose-escalation patients. Partial responses were observed in three patients, of whom one had hepatocellular carcinoma and two had cutaneous melanoma.

Assay used: immunoSEQ multiplex PCR; TCRdb lists only in-frame clones, some missing. The sample lists some 68,000 clones, around 83% occurring once. This CDR3 has 15 residues. Germline CDR1 and CDR2: MGHDK and SYGVNS. The V gene lost 3 bases and the J gene lost 8 bases, with 16 bases spanning the gap. Baseline was the first blood sampling point, followed by cycle 4 day 1 and cycle 7 day 1. Broader study findings: There were, on average, more expanded clones in CD8+ T cells than in CD4+.

This clone was seen just once. Its antigen is unidentified. The input for sequencing was CD4+ or CD8+ T cells sorted from blood, taken in a trial of the OX40 agonist ivuxolimab. This clonotype originated in an adult with an advanced solid tumor such as melanoma, head and neck, liver or kidney cancer. The rearrangement joins TRBV25-1 to TRBJ1-4; D is possibly TRBD1 (6 bases). The CDR3 protein is CASSEATGSVEKLFF. CDR3 in DNA: TGTGCCAGCAGTGAGGCCACAGGGAGTGTGGAAAAACTGTTTTTT.